The source of this T cell receptor (beta chain) is a study of T cell changes during pregnancy in multiple sclerosis. V trimming: 3 bases; J trimming: 4 bases; junction bases outside the gene matches: 7. There are 16 residues in the CDR3. Germline values: CDR1 MGHDK, CDR2 SYGVNS. The table came from immunoSEQ multiplex PCR; TCRdb's copy has only in-frame clones and leaves some out. There are about 27,000 clones in the sample; about nine tenths occur only once, and around 8.1% lies in the top ten. This rearrangement joins TRBV25-1 to TRBJ2-3, with 10 positions matching TRBD2. The input for sequencing was CD8+ T cells from peripheral blood mononuclear cells, taken in the second trimester of pregnancy. The sequence was obtained from a female donor with multiple sclerosis, enrolled in a pregnancy study. The CDR3, as DNA: TGTGCCAGCAGTGAGAGTAGCGGGGGGTTGGCAGATACGCAGTATTTT. This encodes CASSESSGGLADTQYF. The full variable domain, its missing parts supplied by reference TRBV25-1 and TRBJ2-3, is EADIYQTPRYLVIGTGKKITLECSQTMGHDKMYWYQQDPGMELHLIHYSYGVNSTEKGDLSSESTVSRIRTEHFPLTLESARPSHTSQYLCASSESSGGLADTQYFGPGTRLTVL.